This T cell receptor (beta chain) was profiled in a study of shared clonotypes between healthy human individuals. Sorted-subset replicate PCR reactions were performed with around 210 ng DNA, corresponding to about 30,000 T cell genomes. The repertoire was sequenced with immunoSEQ multiplex PCR; TCRdb's copy has only in-frame clones and lacks some. Of 2.3 million or so clones listed, roughly 93% are singletons. Study-wide results and limits: In general, naive subsets displayed greater estimated richness than memory subsets did. Clonotype sharing across several donors was observed for around 5% of naive CD4 clonotypes.

Regarding this clone: Its antigen is undetermined.

The germline CDR1 and CDR2 sequences are ENHRY and SYGVKD. V trimming: 6 bases; J trimming: 7 bases; junction bases outside the gene matches: 12. The CDR3 covers 17 residues. This receptor was taken from a man younger than 35 in good health. Some clones in this sample may be carry-over from other donors' samples. The material sequenced was naive CD4+ T cells from PBMCs. Regarding subset: CD45RA+ positively selected. The V and J genes are TRBV10-3 and TRBJ2-1; TRBD2 matches at 13 bases. CDR3 nucleotide sequence: TGTGCCATCAGCCCCGGGACTAGCGGGGCAAAGGGGAATGAGCAGTTCTTC. This translates into CAISPGTSGAKGNEQFF.